What follows is one T cell receptor (beta chain) and its context. The data were obtained in a study of OX40 agonist ivuxolimab in advanced cancers. Study in general: The group had a mean age of 60 years, ranged from 23 to 79, and was 80% to 85% male.

The assay was immunoSEQ multiplex PCR, and TCRdb's table has in-frame clones only and misses some. Of some 70,000 clones in the sample, roughly 90% were seen once. Trimming pared 6 bases from V and 2 bases from J, leaving 11 bases between. The CDR3 has 14 amino acids. Germline V gene data show CDR1 as SGHRS and CDR2 as YFSETQ. This clonotype originated in an adult with an advanced solid tumor such as melanoma, head and neck, liver or kidney cancer. V gene TRBV5-1 combines with J gene TRBJ1-4; no firm D call. Sequenced material: CD4+ or CD8+ T cells sorted from blood, taken in a trial of the OX40 agonist ivuxolimab. CDR3 in DNA: TGCGCCAGCACCGACCGGAGCACTAATGAAAAACTGTTTTTT. It specifies CASTDRSTNEKLFF.